This TCR beta chain emerged from a study of OX40 agonist ivuxolimab in advanced cancers. In the study overall: The drug used for patients, ivuxolimab, was an agonistic anti-OX40 (CD134) antibody. Study-wide points: The specificity for antigen of the expanded peripheral T cells was not determined. Partial responders at 0.1-3.0 mg/kg had among the lowest clonal expansion. The authors also found low normalized T-cell clonal expansion in some nonresponders.

On this clone itself: The antigen remains unidentified.

Trimming took off 0 bases at V and 2 bases at J, with 8 bases between the two ends. The germline gives CDR1 SGHAT, CDR2 FQNNGV. This CDR3 has 15 residues. Repertoires were generated with immunoSEQ multiplex PCR, while TCRdb's copy carries only in-frame clones and drops some. The sample gives about 75,000 clones, approximately 84% of which show up once; 15% to 20% is in the top ten. The rearrangement links TRBV11-2 to TRBJ2-1; perhaps TRBD1 as D (6 bases). The material was CD4+ or CD8+ T cells sorted from blood, obtained in a trial of the OX40 agonist ivuxolimab. This TCR derives from an adult with an advanced solid tumor such as melanoma, head and neck, liver or kidney cancer. This chain's CDR3 is CASSLDRGPYNEQFF. The DNA of the CDR3 is TGTGCCAGCAGCTTAGACAGGGGTCCCTACAATGAGCAGTTCTTC.